This T cell receptor (beta chain) was identified during a study of somatic mutations in cytotoxic T cells in rheumatoid arthritis. The CDR3 has 14 residues. The trim removed 2 bases at V and 6 bases at J, leaving 4 bases unmatched. CDR1 is SGHNT and CDR2 is YYREEE in the germline V gene (reference sequence). Assay used: immunoSEQ multiplex PCR; TCRdb lists only in-frame clones, some missing. This table has several thousand clones, roughly three quarters appearing once. The rearrangement links TRBV5-4 to TRBJ2-3; the match to TRBD2 covers 9 bases. Source material: CD8+ T cells sorted from blood. The receptor comes from an adult with rheumatoid arthritis. Written as DNA, the CDR3 is TGTGCCAGCAGCTTTAGCGGGGGAGGTGATACGCAGTATTTT. The encoded protein is CASSFSGGGDTQYF.